The 9 T cell receptor beta chains below come from one sample, sequenced in a study of human T cells and chemical hapten exposure. TCRdb redid the calling of the RACE reads with MiXCR, one entry per CDR3 protein. Counted here are tens of thousands of distinct CDR3 sequences, roughly 6.7% occurring once; the ten biggest clones make up over 1.5%. Time point described: pre-sensitization, week 0. Treatment specified: therapeutic diphenylcyclopropenone sensitization with weekly scalp DPC. The source was whole blood, collected in connection with sensitization to the hapten diphenylcyclopropenone (DPC). All receptors derive from a woman between 25 and 40 years old with alopecia areata. Some clones in this sample may be carry-over from other donors' samples.

This clonotype was detected many times. The chain recombines TRBV4-1 with TRBJ2-1; 8 bases fit TRBD2. Germline-derived CDR1 and CDR2 are MGHRA and YSYEKL. The CDR3 is made up of 14 amino acids. Trimming cost V 3 bases and J 8 bases; bases outside gene matches: 6. Here the CDR3 reads CASSHGDGGDEQFF. CDR3 coding DNA: TGCGCCAGCAGCCACGGGGACGGGGGGGATGAGCAGTTCTTC.

This clonotype was counted many times. The chain uses TRBV6-5 and TRBJ2-7, with D perhaps TRBD1 (6 bases). Germline lookup yields CDR1 MNHEY and CDR2 SVGAGI. The CDR3 covers 13 residues. V was clipped by 5 bases and J by 2 bases, with 10 bases between them. The CDR3 DNA reads TGTGCCAGCAGTCCACGACAGGCCTACGAGCAGTACTTC. Protein product: CASSPRQAYEQYF.

The chain recombines TRBV12-3 or TRBV12-4 with TRBJ1-2; 7 nucleotides line up with TRBD1. V trimming: 5 bases; J trimming: 2 bases; junction bases outside the gene matches: 8. CDR3 length: 15 amino acids. CDR3 in amino acids: CASSLGTALNYGYTF. The CDR3 nucleotides read TGTGCCAGCAGTCTGGGGACAGCTTTGAACTATGGCTACACCTTC.

Many counts were recorded for this clonotype. The chain carries TRBV18 and TRBJ2-7; 9 bases agree with TRBD1. The CDR3 covers 14 residues. CDR1 is KGHSH, CDR2 LQKENI, per germline. The junction had 7 bases not matched to a gene; V was cut back by 3 bases and J by 7 bases. CDR3 nucleotides: TGTGCCAGCTCACCCGGGACAGGGACGAAGGAGCAGTACTTC. Amino acids: CASSPGTGTKEQYF.

This clonotype has just a few counts. This chain uses TRBV29-1 with TRBJ2-7, with D possibly being TRBD1 (6 bases). V lost 3 bases and J lost 2, with 14 bases in between. The CDR3 contains 14 residues. From germline, CDR1 is SQVTM and CDR2 ANQGSEA. The CDR3 nucleotides are TGCAGCGTTGAGGCTAGGGACACCCCCTACGAGCAGTACTTC. This encodes CSVEARDTPYEQYF.

This clonotype was seen only a few times. Given a much more abundant clone one base away, this may be a read error. The chain joins TRBV12-3 or TRBV12-4 to TRBJ1-2; D remains ambiguous. There are 13 residues in the CDR3. As DNA, the CDR3 is TGTGCCAGCAGTTTGGTGGGTGGCTATGGCGACACCTTC. It codes for CASSLVGGYGDTF.

This clonotype has only a few counts. The V call is TRBV6-5, the J call TRBJ1-3, with D tentatively TRBD1 (5 bases). The CDR3 sequence is 14 residues long. The germline V gene encodes CDR1 MNHEY and CDR2 SVGAGI. V gave up 4 bases and J gave up 1 base, with 8 bases separating them. CDR3 loop: CASSFRESGNTIYF. As DNA, the CDR3 is TGTGCCAGCAGTTTCAGGGAGTCTGGAAACACCATATATTTT.

Many counts were recorded for this clonotype. The rearrangement links TRBV20-1 to TRBJ2-7; 7 nucleotides agree with TRBD1. This CDR3 contains 15 residues. Unmatched junction bases numbered 12, after V lost 5 bases and J lost 2 bases. From germline, CDR1 is DFQATT and CDR2 SNEGSKA (reference sequence). The CDR3 here is CSALLRDRPPYEQYF. CDR3 nucleotide sequence: TGCAGTGCTCTGCTCCGGGACAGACCCCCCTACGAGCAGTACTTC.

The CDR3 DNA follows: TGCAGTGCGGGGACAGGGAACTTCTACGAGCAGTACTTC. Translated: CSAGTGNFYEQYF. This sequence joins TRBV20-1 and TRBJ2-7; the match to TRBD1 covers 9 bases. The junction had 6 bases not matched to a gene; V was cut back by 6 bases and J by 3 bases. Germline assignment: CDR1 DFQATT and CDR2 SNEGSKA (reference sequence). CDR3 length equals 13 residues.